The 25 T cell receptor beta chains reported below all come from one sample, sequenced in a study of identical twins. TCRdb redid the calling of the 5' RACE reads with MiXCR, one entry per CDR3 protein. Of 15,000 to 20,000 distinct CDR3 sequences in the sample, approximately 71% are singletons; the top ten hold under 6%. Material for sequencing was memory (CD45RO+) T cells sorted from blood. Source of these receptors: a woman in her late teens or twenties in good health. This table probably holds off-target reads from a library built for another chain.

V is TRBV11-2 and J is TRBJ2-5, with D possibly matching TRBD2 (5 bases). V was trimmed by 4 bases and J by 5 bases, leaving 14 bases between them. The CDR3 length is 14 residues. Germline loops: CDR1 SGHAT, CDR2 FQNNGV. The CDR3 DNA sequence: TGTGCCAGCAGCTCCCTACTAGTGGGCGAGACCCAGTACTTC. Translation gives CASSSLLVGETQYF.

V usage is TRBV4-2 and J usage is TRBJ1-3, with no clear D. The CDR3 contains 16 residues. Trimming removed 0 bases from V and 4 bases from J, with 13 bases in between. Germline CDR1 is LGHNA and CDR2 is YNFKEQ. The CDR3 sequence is CASSQDVRSIGNTIYF. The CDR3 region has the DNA TGTGCCAGCAGCCAAGACGTCCGGTCTATAGGAAACACCATATATTTT.

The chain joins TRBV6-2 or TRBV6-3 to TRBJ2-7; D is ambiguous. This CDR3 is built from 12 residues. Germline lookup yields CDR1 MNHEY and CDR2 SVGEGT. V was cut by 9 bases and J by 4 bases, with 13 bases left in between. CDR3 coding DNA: TGTGCCAGAATAAGCAGGAGTTACGAGCAGTACTTC. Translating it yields CARISRSYEQYF.

This chain's CDR3 is CASNPNRIEQYF. Written as DNA, the CDR3 is TGTGCCAGCAACCCCAATCGGATCGAGCAGTACTTC. The V call is TRBV2, the J call TRBJ2-7; no clear D gene. The CDR3 has 12 residues. With 7 bases removed from V and 6 bases from J, the gap between germline ends came to 13 bases. Germline CDR1 SNHLY, CDR2 FYNNEI.

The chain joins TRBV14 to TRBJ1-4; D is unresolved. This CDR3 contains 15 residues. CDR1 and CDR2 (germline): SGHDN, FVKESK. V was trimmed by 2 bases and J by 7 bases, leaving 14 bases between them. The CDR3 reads CASSQRMGGGEKLFF. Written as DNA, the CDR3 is TGTGCCAGCAGCCAAAGGATGGGAGGAGGTGAAAAACTGTTTTTT.

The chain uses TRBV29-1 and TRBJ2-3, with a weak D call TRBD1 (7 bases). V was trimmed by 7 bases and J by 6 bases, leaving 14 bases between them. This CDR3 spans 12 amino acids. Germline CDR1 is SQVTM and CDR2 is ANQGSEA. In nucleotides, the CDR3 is TGCAGCGCCGGAGGGGGCCCGGATACGCAGTATTTT. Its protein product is CSAGGGPDTQYF.

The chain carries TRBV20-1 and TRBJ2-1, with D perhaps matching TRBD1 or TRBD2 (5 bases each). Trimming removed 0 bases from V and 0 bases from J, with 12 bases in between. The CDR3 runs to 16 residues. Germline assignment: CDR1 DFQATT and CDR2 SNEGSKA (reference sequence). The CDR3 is CSARDMRGSSYNEQFF. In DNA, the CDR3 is TGCAGTGCTAGAGATATGAGGGGTAGCTCCTACAATGAGCAGTTCTTC.

CDR3 amino acids: CASSYGTVVTDTQYF. The CDR3 region has the DNA TGTGCCAGCAGTTACGGGACAGTCGTCACAGATACGCAGTATTTT. This chain uses TRBV6-2 or TRBV6-3 with TRBJ2-3; TRBD1 matches at 7 bases. Germline V gene data show CDR1 as MNHEY and CDR2 as SVGEGT. Unmatched junction bases numbered 4, after V lost 2 bases and J lost 2 bases. There are 15 residues in the CDR3.

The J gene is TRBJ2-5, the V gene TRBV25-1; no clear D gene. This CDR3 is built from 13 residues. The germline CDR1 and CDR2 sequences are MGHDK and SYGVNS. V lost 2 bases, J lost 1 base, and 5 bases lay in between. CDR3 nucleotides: TGTGCCAGCAGTGAAGAGGTCCAAGAGACCCAGTACTTC. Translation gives CASSEEVQETQYF.

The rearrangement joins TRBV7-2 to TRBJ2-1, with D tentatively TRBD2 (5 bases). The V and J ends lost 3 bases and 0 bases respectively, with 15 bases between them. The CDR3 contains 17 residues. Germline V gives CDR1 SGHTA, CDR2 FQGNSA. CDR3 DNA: TGTGCCAGCAGCTTGGTGACCGGGGTTAGCTCCTACAATGAGCAGTTCTTC. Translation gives CASSLVTGVSSYNEQFF.

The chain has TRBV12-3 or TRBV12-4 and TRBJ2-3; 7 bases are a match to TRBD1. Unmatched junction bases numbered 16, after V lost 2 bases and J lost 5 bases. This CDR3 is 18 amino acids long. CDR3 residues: CASSLTVIAFTGEDTQYF. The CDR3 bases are TGTGCCAGCAGTTTAACCGTCATAGCGTTCACAGGGGAAGATACGCAGTATTTT.

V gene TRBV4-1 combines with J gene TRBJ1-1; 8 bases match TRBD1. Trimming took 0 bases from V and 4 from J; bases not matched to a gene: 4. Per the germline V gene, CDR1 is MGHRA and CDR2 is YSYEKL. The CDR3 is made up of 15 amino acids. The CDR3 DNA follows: TGCGCCAGCAGCCAAGATCAGGGGGCGAGCACTGAAGCTTTCTTT. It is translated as CASSQDQGASTEAFF.

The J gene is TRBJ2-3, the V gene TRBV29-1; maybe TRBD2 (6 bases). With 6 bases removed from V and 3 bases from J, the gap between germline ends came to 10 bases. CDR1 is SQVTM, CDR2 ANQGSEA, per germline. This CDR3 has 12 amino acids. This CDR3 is CSVRSGTDTQYF. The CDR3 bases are TGCAGCGTACGGAGCGGGACAGATACGCAGTATTTT.

CDR3 amino acids: CASSELLTYNEQFF. CDR3 DNA: TGTGCCAGCAGTGAACTACTAACCTACAATGAGCAGTTCTTC. This chain uses TRBV2 with TRBJ2-1; no definite D call. V shed 2 bases and J shed 2 bases, with 7 bases lying between them. Per the germline V gene, CDR1 is SNHLY and CDR2 is FYNNEI. The CDR3 totals 14 residues.

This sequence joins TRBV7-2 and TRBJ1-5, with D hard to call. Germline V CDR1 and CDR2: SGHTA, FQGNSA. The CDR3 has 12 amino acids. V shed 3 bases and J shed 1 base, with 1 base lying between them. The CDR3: CASSLSNQPQHF. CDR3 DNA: TGTGCCAGCAGCTTGAGCAATCAGCCCCAGCATTTT.

In DNA, the CDR3 is TGTGCAAGTCGCTTAATCGCGCTAGCAGGTTACGAGCAGTACTTC. It is translated as CASRLIALAGYEQYF. This rearrangement joins TRBV12-2 to TRBJ2-7; TRBD2 was called by the table and not checked on the DNA. TRBV12-2 is a documented pseudogene. The CDR3 totals 15 residues.

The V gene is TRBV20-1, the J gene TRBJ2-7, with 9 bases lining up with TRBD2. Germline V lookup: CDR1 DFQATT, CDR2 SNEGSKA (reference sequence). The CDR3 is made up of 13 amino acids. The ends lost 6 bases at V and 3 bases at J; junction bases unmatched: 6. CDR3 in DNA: TGCAGTGCCCCTGCTAGCGGGATCTACGAGCAGTACTTC. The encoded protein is CSAPASGIYEQYF.

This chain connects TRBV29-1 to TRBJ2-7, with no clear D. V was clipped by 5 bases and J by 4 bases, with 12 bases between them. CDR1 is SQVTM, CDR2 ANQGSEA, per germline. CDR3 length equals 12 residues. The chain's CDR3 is CSVRTQLYEQYF. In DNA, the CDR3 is TGCAGCGTTCGGACCCAGCTTTACGAGCAGTACTTC.

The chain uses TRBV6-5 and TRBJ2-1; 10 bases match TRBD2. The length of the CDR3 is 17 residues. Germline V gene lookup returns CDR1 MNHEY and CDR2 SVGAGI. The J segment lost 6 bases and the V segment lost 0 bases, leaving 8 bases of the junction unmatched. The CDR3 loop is CASSYSLIAGGPNEQFF. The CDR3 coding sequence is TGTGCCAGCAGTTACTCGTTAATAGCGGGAGGTCCCAATGAGCAGTTCTTC.

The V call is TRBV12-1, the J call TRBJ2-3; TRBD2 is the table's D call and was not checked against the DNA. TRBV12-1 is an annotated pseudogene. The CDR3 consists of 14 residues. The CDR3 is CASTLGSSTDTQYF. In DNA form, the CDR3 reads TGTGCCAGCACTTTGGGGAGTAGCACAGATACGCAGTATTTT.

Here the CDR3 DNA reads TGTGCCAGTACGGCGGGGGCCAGCACAGATACGCAGTATTTT. Amino acid sequence: CASTAGASTDTQYF. The chain carries TRBV19 and TRBJ2-3; a weak D match, TRBD2 (7 bases). V shed 7 bases and J shed 0 bases, with 11 bases lying between them. From germline, CDR1 is LNHDA and CDR2 SQIVND (reference sequence). The CDR3 extends over 14 amino acids.

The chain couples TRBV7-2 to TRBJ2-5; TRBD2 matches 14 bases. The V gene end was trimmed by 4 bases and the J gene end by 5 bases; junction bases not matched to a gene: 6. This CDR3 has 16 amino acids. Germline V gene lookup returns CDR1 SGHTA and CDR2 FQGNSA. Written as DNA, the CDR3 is TGTGCCAGCAGCTGGGGACTAGCGGGAGTCGGGGAGACCCAGTACTTC. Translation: CASSWGLAGVGETQYF.

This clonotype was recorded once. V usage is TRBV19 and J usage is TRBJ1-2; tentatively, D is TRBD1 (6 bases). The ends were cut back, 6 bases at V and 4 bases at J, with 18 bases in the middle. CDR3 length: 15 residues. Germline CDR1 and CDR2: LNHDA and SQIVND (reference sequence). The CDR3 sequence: CASSPPTGNPYGYTF. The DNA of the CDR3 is TGTGCCAGTAGCCCCCCGACAGGAAATCCCTATGGCTACACCTTC.

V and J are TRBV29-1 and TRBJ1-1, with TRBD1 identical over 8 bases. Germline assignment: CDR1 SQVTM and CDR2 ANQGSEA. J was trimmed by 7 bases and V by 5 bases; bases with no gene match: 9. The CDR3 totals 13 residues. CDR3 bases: TGCAGCGTTAGGGGCAGGGGGCTAGGTGAAGCTTTCTTT. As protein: CSVRGRGLGEAFF.

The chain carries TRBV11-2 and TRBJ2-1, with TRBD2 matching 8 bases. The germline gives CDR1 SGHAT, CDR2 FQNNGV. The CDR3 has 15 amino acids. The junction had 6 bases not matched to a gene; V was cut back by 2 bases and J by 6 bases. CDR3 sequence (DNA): TGTGCCAGCAGCTTATCCAGCGGGAGCTTCAATGAGCAGTTCTTC. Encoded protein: CASSLSSGSFNEQFF.